This passage covers 4 T cell receptor beta chains from one sample sequenced in a study of blood T cell repertoires in COVID-19. TCRdb keeps only in-frame clones here, not all; method: immunoSEQ multiplex PCR. The profile shows some 100,000 clones, about 90% of them singletons. Sequenced input: peripheral blood. These receptors originate from a man between 70 and 80 years old who had recovered from COVID-19.

This rearrangement joins TRBV7-9 to TRBJ1-1; a weak D match, TRBD1 (6 bases). CDR3 length: 19 residues. The germline V gene has CDR1 SEHNR and CDR2 FQNEAQ (reference sequence). With 5 bases removed from V and 1 base from J, the gap between germline ends came to 26 bases. In nucleotides, the CDR3 is TGTGCCAGCAGCCAACTCGGTGGGACTCAGGGGAGGGGGAACACTGAAGCTTTCTTT. This sequence encodes CASSQLGGTQGRGNTEAFF.

The J gene is TRBJ2-1, the V gene TRBV14, with no clear D. The CDR3 runs to 13 residues. The germline V and J ends were trimmed by 0 bases and 7 bases, with 7 bases remaining between them. CDR1 is SGHDN and CDR2 is FVKESK in the germline V gene. Here the CDR3 reads CASSQEFRNEQFF. The CDR3 DNA reads TGTGCCAGCAGCCAAGAATTTAGAAATGAGCAGTTCTTC. Looking up the rest from reference TRBV14 and TRBJ2-1 gives the full variable domain: EAGVTQFPSHSVIEKGQTVTLRCDPISGHDNLYWYRRVMGKEIKFLLHFVKESKQDESGMPNNRFLAERTGGTYSTLKVQPAELEDSGVYFCASSQEFRNEQFFGPGTRLTVL.

The chain employs TRBV4-2 and TRBJ2-2, with 8 bases identical to TRBD1. The CDR3 sequence is 16 residues long. The trim removed 4 bases at V and 1 base at J, leaving 5 bases unmatched. CDR1 is LGHNA and CDR2 is YNFKEQ in the germline V gene. CDR3 nucleotides: TGTGCCAGCAGCCGTGGCGGACAGGGGAACACCGGGGAGCTGTTTTTT. It encodes CASSRGGQGNTGELFF.

The rearrangement joins TRBV6-5 to TRBJ1-1; D is undetermined. The CDR3 totals 14 residues. CDR1 MNHEY and CDR2 SVGAGI come from the germline V gene. V lost 6 bases, J lost 0 bases, and 11 bases lay in between. The CDR3 sequence is CASRPPGMNTEAFF. The CDR3 nucleotides read TGTGCCAGCAGACCCCCGGGTATGAACACTGAAGCTTTCTTT.